This paragraph covers one T cell receptor (beta chain) sequence. Its target is not known. The data originate from a study of CD8 T cells in Susac syndrome. Findings of the study overall: The study admitted that it had a relatively small number of individuals in its TCR sequencing and HLA analysis.

CD8+ and CD4+ T cells taken from blood had their TCR beta sequenced. In contrast to the negatively isolated CD8+ and CD4+ T cells, TEMRA cells were FACS-enriched. Random hexamers were used to reverse transcribe an amount of roughly 0.45 to 1 ug RNA. TCRdb re-analysed the immunoSEQ multiplex PCR reads in MiXCR, keeping a single row per CDR3 protein. Of around 140,000 distinct CDR3 sequences in the sample, about 95% were seen once. The germline CDR1 and CDR2 sequences are LNHDA and SQIVND (reference sequence). CDR3 size: 12 residues. The V end lost 5 bases, the J end lost 4 bases, and 8 bases lay between the germline ends.

This chain joins TRBV19 and TRBJ1-2; D might be TRBD1 (6 bases). The material sequenced was CD4+ T cells from PBMCs. This TCR was sampled from a human donor with multiple sclerosis. The CDR3 protein is CASSRGGYGYTF. In DNA, the CDR3 is TGTGCCAGTAGTCGAGGGGGCTATGGCTACACCTTC.